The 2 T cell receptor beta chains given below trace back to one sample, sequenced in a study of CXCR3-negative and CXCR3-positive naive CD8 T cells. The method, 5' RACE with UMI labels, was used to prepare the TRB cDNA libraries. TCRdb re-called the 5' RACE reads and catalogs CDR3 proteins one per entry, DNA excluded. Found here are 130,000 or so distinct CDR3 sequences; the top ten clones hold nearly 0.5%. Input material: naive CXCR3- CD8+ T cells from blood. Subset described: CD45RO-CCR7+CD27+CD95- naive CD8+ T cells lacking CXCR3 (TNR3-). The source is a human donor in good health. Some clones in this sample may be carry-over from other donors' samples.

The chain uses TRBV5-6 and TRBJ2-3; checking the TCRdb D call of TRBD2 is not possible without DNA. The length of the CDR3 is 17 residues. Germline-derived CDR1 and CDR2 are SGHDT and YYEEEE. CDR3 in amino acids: CASSFASGPASTDTQYF.

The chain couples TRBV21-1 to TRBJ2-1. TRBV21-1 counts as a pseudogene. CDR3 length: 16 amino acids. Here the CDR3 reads CASSKIWAVAYNEQFF.